Below are 21 T cell receptor beta chains sequenced from a single sample in a study of PD-L1 blockade in urothelial cancer. Only in-frame clones appear in the TCRdb table, and some are missing; sequencing was by immunoSEQ multiplex PCR. The data show around 40,000 clones, approximately 90% seen once. Sequenced here: PBMCs, sampled around atezolizumab (anti-PD-L1) treatment. The receptor source for this set is a man in his sixties with urothelial cancer.

This clone was seen a few times. The chain recombines TRBV14 with TRBJ1-1; D possibly corresponds to TRBD1 (6 bases). CDR3 length equals 14 residues. Germline loops: CDR1 SGHDN, CDR2 FVKESK. Trimming shortened V by 4 bases and J by 6 bases, and 15 bases separated the two germline ends. The CDR3 loop reads CASSPLTGLPEAFF. In DNA, the CDR3 is TGTGCCAGCAGCCCCCTTACAGGGCTGCCTGAAGCTTTCTTT. Based on the CDR3 plus reference TRBV14 and TRBJ1-1, the full variable domain is EAGVTQFPSHSVIEKGQTVTLRCDPISGHDNLYWYRRVMGKEIKFLLHFVKESKQDESGMPNNRFLAERTGGTYSTLKVQPAELEDSGVYFCASSPLTGLPEAFFGQGTRLTVV.

The chain links TRBV4-1 to TRBJ2-6; 7 bases map to TRBD2. V shed 1 base and J 1 base; nucleotides not matched to a gene: 10. CDR1 and CDR2 from the germline V gene are MGHRA and YSYEKL. There are 19 residues in the CDR3. The CDR3 nucleotides are TGCGCCAGCAGCCAAGGGGGGGGACTGATCTCATCTGGGGCCAACGTCCTGACTTTC. Translation gives CASSQGGGLISSGANVLTF.

V usage is TRBV11-3 and J usage is TRBJ2-5, with 8 positions matching TRBD1. Germline assignment: CDR1 SGHNT and CDR2 YENEEA. The V gene end was trimmed by 4 bases and the J gene end by 5 bases; junction bases not matched to a gene: 15. This CDR3 region has 17 residues. The CDR3 region has the DNA TGTGCCAGCAGCTCCTTCACCGGGACAGGCTCGGGGGAGACCCAGTACTTC. Its protein is CASSSFTGTGSGETQYF.

This chain's CDR3 is CASLSGGTGAAFF. The CDR3 DNA sequence: TGTGCCAGCCTCTCGGGGGGGACCGGTGCAGCTTTCTTT. This chain joins TRBV25-1 and TRBJ1-1; possibly TRBD1 for D (5 bases). Trimming pared 8 bases from V and 10 bases from J, leaving 20 bases between. Germline V gene lookup returns CDR1 MGHDK and CDR2 SYGVNS. The CDR3 has 13 amino acids.

The V gene is TRBV7-9, the J gene TRBJ2-7; TRBD1 aligns across 7 bases. V trimming: 5 bases; J trimming: 1 base; junction bases outside the gene matches: 8. This CDR3 comprises 15 residues. Looked up from germline, CDR1 is SEHNR and CDR2 is FQNEAQ (reference sequence). The CDR3 spells CASSQTGESSYEQYF. DNA for the CDR3: TGTGCCAGCAGCCAAACAGGGGAGAGTTCCTACGAGCAGTACTTC. Looking up the rest from reference TRBV7-9 and TRBJ2-7 gives the full variable domain: DTGVSQNPRHKITKRGQNVTFRCDPISEHNRLYWYRQTLGQGPEFLTYFQNEAQLEKSRLLSDRFSAERPKGSFSTLEIQRTEQGDSAMYLCASSQTGESSYEQYFGPGTRLTVT.

The V and J genes are TRBV12-1 and TRBJ2-7; the tabulated D call, TRBD2, remains unverified against the DNA. TRBV12-1 is shown as a pseudogene. The CDR3 consists of 16 residues. The CDR3 spells CASSWETTRYTYEQYF. CDR3 coding DNA: TGTGCCAGCAGCTGGGAGACAACCAGATACACCTACGAGCAGTACTTC.

V and J are TRBV9 and TRBJ2-1; 11 nucleotides line up with TRBD1. Trimming cost V 2 bases and J 3 bases; bases outside gene matches: 4. The CDR3 loop spans 16 amino acids. Germline assignment: CDR1 SGDLS and CDR2 YYNGEE. CDR3 sequence (DNA): TGTGCCAGCAGCGTCGGACAGGGGGCCTACTACAATGAGCAGTTCTTC. Translated, it gives CASSVGQGAYYNEQFF.

The chain recombines TRBV11-2 with TRBJ2-3; no firm D call. Germline loops: CDR1 SGHAT, CDR2 FQNNGV. The CDR3 totals 14 residues. The V gene lost 1 base and the J gene lost 4 bases, with 9 bases spanning the gap. The chain's CDR3 is CASSLGLSADTQYF. The CDR3, as DNA: TGTGCCAGCAGCTTAGGTCTGTCGGCAGATACGCAGTATTTT.

This clone was recorded once. The rearrangement joins TRBV7-2 to TRBJ1-4; 9 nucleotides match TRBD1. The CDR3 is 13 amino acids. V was clipped by 6 bases and J by 10 bases; unmatched bases: 6. Germline V gives CDR1 SGHTA, CDR2 FQGNSA. This chain's CDR3 is CASRRDRAGKLFF. The CDR3 region has the DNA TGTGCCAGCAGACGGGACAGGGCTGGAAAACTGTTTTTT.

By share, this clone ranks as medium-sized. This chain uses TRBV7-9 with TRBJ2-1, with 10 bases lining up with TRBD2. CDR1 and CDR2 (germline): SEHNR, FQNEAQ (reference sequence). There are 15 residues in the CDR3. J lost 9 bases, V lost 1 base, and 6 bases had no gene match. The CDR3 DNA follows: TGTGCCAGCAGCTTAGTAAGCGGGGGGGAGCGTGAGCAGTTCTTC. Protein: CASSLVSGGEREQFF. Full variable domain (rest looked up from reference TRBV7-9 and TRBJ2-1): DTGVSQNPRHKITKRGQNVTFRCDPISEHNRLYWYRQTLGQGPEFLTYFQNEAQLEKSRLLSDRFSAERPKGSFSTLEIQRTEQGDSAMYLCASSLVSGGEREQFFGPGTRLTVL.

The chain carries TRBV12-5 and TRBJ2-1, with D uncertain. In germline, CDR1 is LGHNT, CDR2 FRNRAP. The CDR3 contains 13 residues. Trimming pared 3 bases from V and 11 bases from J, leaving 14 bases between. This chain's CDR3 is CASGLLASKKQFF. CDR3 nucleotides: TGTGCTAGTGGTTTACTTGCTTCAAAAAAGCAGTTCTTC.

The V call is TRBV5-4, the J call TRBJ1-6; D is perhaps TRBD1 (6 bases). Germline V gene data show CDR1 as SGHNT and CDR2 as YYREEE (reference sequence). V was cut by 5 bases and J by 6 bases, with 12 bases left in between. The CDR3 is made up of 14 amino acids. CDR3 sequence: CASSQEGGNSPLHF. In DNA form, the CDR3 reads TGTGCCAGCAGTCAAGAAGGGGGTAATTCACCCCTCCACTTT.

The chain links TRBV28 to TRBJ2-3, with 7 nucleotides matching TRBD2. V gave up 10 bases and J gave up 2 bases; unmatched junction bases: 18. The V gene's germline CDR1 is MDHEN and CDR2 SYDVKM. This CDR3 comprises 17 residues. DNA for the CDR3: TGTGCCACCCAGGGAGCGGGGACCCGGCTGAACACAGATACGCAGTATTTT. Translating it yields CATQGAGTRLNTDTQYF.

J is TRBJ2-1 and V is TRBV19, with D uncertain. This CDR3 comprises 13 residues. The germline CDR1 and CDR2 sequences are LNHDA and SQIVND (reference sequence). V was pared by 4 bases and J by 5 bases, with 9 bases between. The CDR3 nucleotides read TGTGCCAGTAGTAGGGCTACCCACAATGAGCAGTTCTTC. It translates to CASSRATHNEQFF.

The chain joins TRBV7-2 to TRBJ2-5; the match to TRBD2 covers 11 bases. V gave up 5 bases and J gave up 7 bases; unmatched junction bases: 12. Germline CDR1 is SGHTA and CDR2 is FQGNSA. There are 16 residues in the CDR3. The chain's CDR3 is CASSHPGTSGERTQYF. The CDR3 DNA sequence: TGTGCCAGCAGCCACCCTGGGACTAGCGGTGAGCGGACCCAGTACTTC.

The chain has TRBV5-5 and TRBJ1-1, with 8 bases fitting TRBD1. The germline V gene encodes CDR1 SGHKS and CDR2 YYEKEE (reference sequence). The CDR3 runs 14 residues. The V and J ends lost 4 bases and 6 bases, in that order; junction bases with no gene match: 8. Here the CDR3 DNA reads TGTGCCAGCAGCAACATCGACAGGGGCCCTGAAGCTTTCTTT. It specifies CASSNIDRGPEAFF.

The chain recombines TRBV5-1 with TRBJ2-1; 9 positions agree with TRBD2. Germline V gene lookup returns CDR1 SGHRS and CDR2 YFSETQ. The junction had 13 bases not matched to a gene; V was cut back by 5 bases and J by 4 bases. This CDR3 region has 17 residues. The CDR3 DNA reads as TGCGCCAGCAGTGGTTCCTCTAGCGGGAAGGTTTACAATGAGCAGTTCTTC. Translation: CASSGSSSGKVYNEQFF.

The chain combines TRBV18 with TRBJ2-2, with a weak D call TRBD1 (6 bases). This CDR3 is built from 14 residues. Trimming removed 4 bases at V and 1 base at J, with 7 bases between. Germline CDR1 reads KGHSH; CDR2 reads LQKENI. CDR3 sequence (DNA): TGTGCCAGCTCACAGGGACAGAACACCGGGGAGCTGTTTTTT. Amino acids: CASSQGQNTGELFF.

The rearrangement uses TRBV19 and TRBJ2-1, with 11 bases aligning to TRBD2. With 5 bases clipped from V and 15 bases from J, the junction kept 6 bases outside the gene matches. Germline loops: CDR1 LNHDA, CDR2 SQIVND (reference sequence). The CDR3 extends over 12 amino acids. CDR3 loop: CASSGGLAAWFF. The CDR3, as DNA: TGTGCCAGTAGTGGGGGACTAGCGGCGTGGTTCTTC.

The rearrangement joins TRBV27 to TRBJ2-7; 13 bases align to TRBD2. V shed 5 bases, J shed 6 bases, and the junction held 4 bases outside the gene matches. CDR3 length: 14 residues. The germline V gene has CDR1 MNHEY and CDR2 SMNVEV (reference sequence). The CDR3 loop reads CASSELAGGAEQYF. The CDR3 coding sequence is TGTGCCAGCAGTGAACTAGCGGGAGGGGCCGAGCAGTACTTC.

There are a few counts of this clone. The chain uses TRBV19 and TRBJ1-2; no firm D call. The CDR3 runs to 13 residues. Germline CDR1 and CDR2: LNHDA and SQIVND (reference sequence). V lost 6 bases and J lost 3, with 11 bases in between. CDR3 sequence: CASRESADYGYTF. The DNA of the CDR3 is TGTGCCAGTAGGGAAAGCGCGGACTATGGCTACACCTTC. The full variable domain, rest sourced from reference TRBV19 and TRBJ1-2, is DGGITQSPKYLFRKEGQNVTLSCEQNLNHDAMYWYRQDPGQGLRLIYYSQIVNDFQKGDIAEGYSVSREKKESFPLTVTSAQKNPTAFYLCASRESADYGYTFGSGTRLTVV.